A selection of T cell receptor beta chains follows, all from one sample in a study of T cell repertoires in cytomegalovirus infection. TCRdb re-called the reads with MiXCR, one entry per CDR3 protein. The sample has about 920,000 distinct CDR3 sequences, around 32% seen once. Their specific antigens are unknown. The sample here was cultured CD8+ T cells from PBMCs, taken from culture after CMV antigen stimulation. These receptors were obtained from a human donor in good health (CMV status not recorded). Some clones in this sample may be carry-over from other donors' samples. Both conserved end residues are part of each CDR3. Each record gives: CDR3 DNA, CDR3 protein, J gene, V gene, clone size, D gene. A D gene is named only where the DNA matches it firmly. Part of the rows lack a size; the others show once, few, many or a class for expanded clones.

TGTGCTAGTGGTTTTAGGGACAGTCGCCCCTACGAGCAGTACTTC,CASGFRDSRPYEQYF,TRBJ2-7,TRBV12-5,NA,TRBD1
TGCAGCGTTGAACAGGGTACTTACTATGGCTACACCTTC,CSVEQGTYYGYTF,TRBJ1-2,TRBV29-1,NA,NA
TGTGCCAGCAGCCCGGCTGCGGGGGGGCGCAATGAGCAGTTCTTC,CASSPAAGGRNEQFF,TRBJ2-1,TRBV7-2,NA,TRBD2
TGCGCCAGCAGCCAAGGGAAGGAGAATGAGCAGTTCTTC,CASSQGKENEQFF,TRBJ2-1,TRBV4-1,NA,NA
TGTGCCGCTGGGGAAAACACTGAAGCTTTCTTT,CAAGENTEAFF,TRBJ1-1,TRBV6-1,NA,NA
TGTGCCACTACCCGGGCGGGGGAAGAGGATGGCTACACCTTC,CATTRAGEEDGYTF,TRBJ1-2,TRBV7-3,NA,NA
TGTGCCAGCAGTGAAACAGGTCTGAACACTGAAGCTTTCTTT,CASSETGLNTEAFF,TRBJ1-1,TRBV6-1,NA,NA
TGTGCCAGCAGCTTATGGGGCGGGGGCCCGTACAATGAGCAGTTCTTC,CASSLWGGGPYNEQFF,TRBJ2-1,TRBV7-2,many,NA
TGCGCCAGCAGCCCAGTTGGTTCTCCTGAAGCTTTCTTT,CASSPVGSPEAFF,TRBJ1-1,TRBV4-3,few,NA
TGTGCCAGCAGCTTAGATCAGGGTTCTGGAAACACCATATATTTT,CASSLDQGSGNTIYF,TRBJ1-3,TRBV11-2,NA,NA
TGTGCCAGCAGTTACCCGCGACTAGCGGAGGGGGATGAGCAGTTCTTC,CASSYPRLAEGDEQFF,TRBJ2-1,TRBV6-6,NA,TRBD2
TGTGCCAGCAGCCAAGAAACTAGCGGGGGCCGTCTGTATTTT,CASSQETSGGRLYF,TRBJ2-3,TRBV3-1,NA,TRBD2
TGTGCCAGCAGGTCAACAGGGTACAAAGAGGGCTACACCTTC,CASRSTGYKEGYTF,TRBJ1-2,TRBV7-9,NA,NA
TGTGCCAGCAGCTCCTACAGGGAAGCCAAAAACATTCAGTACTTC,CASSSYREAKNIQYF,TRBJ2-4,TRBV7-9,NA,NA
TGTGCCAGCAGTTTAATGTCTGGGGAAAGGGCCTACGAGCAGTACTTC,CASSLMSGERAYEQYF,TRBJ2-7,TRBV27,NA,NA
TGTGCCAGCAGCCAAGAGGCAAGAGGGTCGGCTCTCAATGAGCAGTTCTTC,CASSQEARGSALNEQFF,TRBJ2-1,TRBV4-2,NA,NA
TGTGCCAGCAGCTTAGTGGCTAGCGGGGGAAGGGGGAATGAGCAGTTCTTC,CASSLVASGGRGNEQFF,TRBJ2-1,TRBV7-2,many,TRBD2
TGTGTCAGCAGCTTGGGGACAGGGAACCAGCCCCAGCATTTT,CVSSLGTGNQPQHF,TRBJ1-5,TRBV7-4,once,TRBD1
TGTGCCAGCAGCAGTACAGGGTTGCGAGGAAACACCATATATTTT,CASSSTGLRGNTIYF,TRBJ1-3,TRBV11-1,many,NA
TGTGCCAGCAGCTTCTGGGACAGACCTAACTATGGCTACACCTTC,CASSFWDRPNYGYTF,TRBJ1-2,TRBV13,NA,TRBD1
TGCGCCAGCAGCCAAGAGGACATGGCACCTGGAAACACCATATATTTT,CASSQEDMAPGNTIYF,TRBJ1-3,TRBV4-1,NA,NA
TGTGCCAGCAGTACCGTCTATGGCCTATCCTACAATGAGCAGTTCTTC,CASSTVYGLSYNEQFF,TRBJ2-1,TRBV6-2/TRBV6-3,once,NA